This TCR beta chain was observed in a study of PD-1 blockade in mismatch repair-deficient tumors. For the study at large: All were previously treated, progressing patients with about 12 mismatch repair-deficient cancer types.

Here immunoSEQ multiplex PCR was the method, and the copy in TCRdb shows in-frame clones only, minus some. The sample consists of about 100,000 clones, under 90% of them appearing once. V shed 4 bases and J shed 3 bases, with 9 bases lying between them. This CDR3 has 12 amino acids. Germline V gene data show CDR1 as SQVTM and CDR2 as ANQGSEA. Many counts were recorded for this clone. Its antigen is still unknown. All patients were mismatch repair deficient, assessed by either PCR or immunohistochemistry. TCRs were sequenced from three patients responding to pembrolizumab. General study results and limits: Tumor-resident clones, often absent from pretreatment blood, expanded after pembrolizumab and then contracted.

Material: peripheral blood, obtained 30 to 36 weeks after starting pembrolizumab. This receptor was taken from an adult with mismatch repair-deficient cancer. The rearrangement joins TRBV29-1 to TRBJ1-2; D is unresolved. The CDR3 sequence: CSVGERDYGYTF. The CDR3 DNA reads TGCAGCGTTGGGGAAAGGGACTATGGCTACACCTTC.